A selection of T cell receptor beta chains follows, all from one sample in a study of control samples from healthy donors and cancer patients. Using immunoSEQ multiplex PCR, the repertoire was profiled, and TCRdb retains in-frame clones only, with some absent. The table has some 150,000 clones, 75% to 95% seen once. The specimen was blood. The receptor source for this set is a young man in good health. Each CDR3 is given with its conserved first and last residue. The order of the fields is CDR3 DNA, CDR3 protein, clone size, V gene, J gene, D gene. The D gene is left open where the match is weak. The size entry is marked missing in some rows and otherwise reads once, few, many or a size class.

TGTGCCAGCAGCTCTCGCATGCAGGGGGACTACGAGCAGTACTTC	CASSSRMQGDYEQYF	-	TRBV5-6	TRBJ2-7	TRBD1
TGTGCCAGCAGAAGACAGAACACCGGGGAGCTGTTTTTT	CASRRQNTGELFF	-	TRBV27	TRBJ2-2	-
TGTGCCATCAGTGAATCGGGACAGGGTAATTCACCCCTCCACTTT	CAISESGQGNSPLHF	-	TRBV10-3	TRBJ1-6	TRBD1
TGCGCCAGCAGCTTGGGAGACAGGGTTTCTGGAAACACCATATATTTT	CASSLGDRVSGNTIYF	-	TRBV5-1	TRBJ1-3	TRBD1
TGTGCCAGCAGCTCCCTCCTATTGGGGACCCAGCATTTT	CASSSLLLGTQHF	-	TRBV7-9	TRBJ1-5	-
TGTGCCAGCAGTTTGACGGCAGGGGGCGCAAATATTATAAATGAAAAACTGTTTTTT	CASSLTAGGANIINEKLFF	-	TRBV28	TRBJ1-4	TRBD1
TGTGCCAGCAGCAAATGGGACGCTCCAACTAATGAAAAACTGTTTTTT	CASSKWDAPTNEKLFF	-	TRBV7-9	TRBJ1-4	-
TGTGCCAGCAGTCCCCGGACAGTCACAGATACGCAGTATTTT	CASSPRTVTDTQYF	-	TRBV28	TRBJ2-3	-
TGTGCCAGCAGCGCGACAGGGTACAATGAGCAGTTCTTC	CASSATGYNEQFF	-	TRBV5-6	TRBJ2-1	TRBD1
TGTGCCAGCAAGACAATGAATTCACCCCTCCACTTT	CASKTMNSPLHF	-	TRBV2	TRBJ1-6	-
TGTGCCAGCAGTTACTCGATCAGGGGGAATGAGCAGTTCTTC	CASSYSIRGNEQFF	-	TRBV6-2/TRBV6-3	TRBJ2-1	TRBD1
TGCAGTGCTAGAGAACAGGTTTCGTCCTTCTTC	CSAREQVSSFF	-	TRBV20-1	TRBJ2-1	-
TGTGCCAGTAGTCTCGGGACAGGGGGCGGTCAGCCCCAGCATTTT	CASSLGTGGGQPQHF	-	TRBV19	TRBJ1-5	TRBD1
TGTGCCTGCGGACCGGGACAAAACACAGATACGCAGTATTTT	CACGPGQNTDTQYF	-	TRBV19	TRBJ2-3	-
TGCAGTGCTAGAGACCGCACTGAAGCTTTCTTT	CSARDRTEAFF	-	TRBV20-1	TRBJ1-1	-
TGTGCCAGCAGCCAGGGACGAGGCTACACCTTC	CASSQGRGYTF	-	TRBV3-1/TRBV3-2	TRBJ1-2	-
TGTGCCAGCAGTGGACAGATTAGCAATCAGCCCCAGCATTTT	CASSGQISNQPQHF	-	TRBV28	TRBJ1-5	-
TGTGCCAGCTCACCACGCCCGCGGTCCGGGGCCAACACCGGGGAGCTGTTTTTT	CASSPRPRSGANTGELFF	-	TRBV18	TRBJ2-2	-
TGTGCCAGCAGCCAGACAGGGCCTAGGGAGCAGTACTTC	CASSQTGPREQYF	-	TRBV11-1	TRBJ2-7	TRBD1
TGTGCCAGCAGCCAAGATAGGGGAGATCCCAATGAGCAGTTCTTC	CASSQDRGDPNEQFF	-	TRBV14	TRBJ2-1	-
TGTGCCAGCAGTTTACGGGCAGGCTATCACTATGGCTACACCTTC	CASSLRAGYHYGYTF	-	TRBV28	TRBJ1-2	-
TGTGCCAGTACCATGTGGGGGAAAGGGGCTAACACTGAAGCTTTCTTT	CASTMWGKGANTEAFF	once	TRBV19	TRBJ1-1	-
TGTGCCAGCAGCCACCCGAACGAGGGGGCGACTGAAGCTTTCTTT	CASSHPNEGATEAFF	-	TRBV14	TRBJ1-1	TRBD1
TGTGCCAGCAGCTCCGGACTGGGAACAGATACGCAGTATTTT	CASSSGLGTDTQYF	-	TRBV7-3	TRBJ2-3	-
TGTGCCAGCAGTGAATGGCGGGGGGGCGGGGAGCAGTACTTC	CASSEWRGGGEQYF	-	TRBV2	TRBJ2-7	TRBD2
TGTGCCAGCAGTGAAGCGGGGACATCCAATTCACCCCTCCACTTT	CASSEAGTSNSPLHF	-	TRBV6-1	TRBJ1-6	-
TGTGCCAGCAGTGAAGAATTTTTGCCAAACTACGAGCAGTACTTC	CASSEEFLPNYEQYF	-	TRBV25-1	TRBJ2-7	-
TGTGCCAGCAGTGAAGCGCGAGGGGGGACCGAAGGGACTGAAGCTTTCTTT	CASSEARGGTEGTEAFF	-	TRBV2	TRBJ1-1	-
TGCAGCGTTCCGGAGGAGAGCTATGGCTACACCTTC	CSVPEESYGYTF	-	TRBV29-1	TRBJ1-2	-
TGTGCCAGCAGTCCCACGACAGGGTCTGGAAACACCATATATTTT	CASSPTTGSGNTIYF	-	TRBV27	TRBJ1-3	TRBD1
TGTGCCTGGAGACCGGTTGGGCGGAAACCTAATGAAAAACTGTTTTTT	CAWRPVGRKPNEKLFF	-	TRBV30	TRBJ1-4	-
TGTGCCAGAGGGACAGGGGACTTCTATGGCTACACCTTC	CARGTGDFYGYTF	-	TRBV2	TRBJ1-2	TRBD1
TGTGCCAGCAGTGAATCCAGGGGACCCTACGAGCAGTACTTC	CASSESRGPYEQYF	-	TRBV2	TRBJ2-7	-
TGTGCCAGAAGCTTGGCATCGAGGGGAGAATCTGGAAACACCATATATTTT	CARSLASRGESGNTIYF	-	TRBV5-3	TRBJ1-3	-
TGTGCCAGCAGAGGGGACCCGCGTAGTGTGGAGCAGTACTTC	CASRGDPRSVEQYF	-	TRBV2	TRBJ2-7	-
TGCGCCAGCAGCTTGGGATTACAGGGATGGGTCTCCTACGAGCAGTACTTC	CASSLGLQGWVSYEQYF	-	TRBV5-1	TRBJ2-7	-
TGTGCCAGCAGCCTCCCGGCGAGTAATGAAAAACTGTTTTTT	CASSLPASNEKLFF	-	TRBV28	TRBJ1-4	-
TGTGCCAGCAGCTTACTGGCTAGCGGGAATACCAATGAGCAGTTCTTC	CASSLLASGNTNEQFF	-	TRBV13	TRBJ2-1	TRBD2
TGCGCCAGCAGTTCACAGGGCGCAGATACGCAGTATTTT	CASSSQGADTQYF	-	TRBV10-1	TRBJ2-3	-